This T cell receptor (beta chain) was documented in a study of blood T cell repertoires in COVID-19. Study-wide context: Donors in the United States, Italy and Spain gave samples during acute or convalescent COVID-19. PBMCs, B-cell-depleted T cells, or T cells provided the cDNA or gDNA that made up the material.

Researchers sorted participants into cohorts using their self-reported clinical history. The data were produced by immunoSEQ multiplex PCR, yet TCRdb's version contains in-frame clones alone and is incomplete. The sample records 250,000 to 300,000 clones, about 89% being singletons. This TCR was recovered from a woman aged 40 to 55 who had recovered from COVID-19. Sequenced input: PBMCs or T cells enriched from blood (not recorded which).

The chain's CDR3 is CASSRRTGTEAFF. CDR3 sequence (DNA): TGTGCCAGCAGCAGGCGGACAGGGACTGAAGCTTTCTTT. The V and J genes are TRBV21-1 and TRBJ1-1; whether TRBD1, the table's D call, matches the DNA was not checked. TRBV21-1 is a recognized pseudogene. CDR3 length equals 13 residues.